Below, 5 T cell receptor beta chains from the same sample are listed, as sequenced in a study of shared clonotypes between healthy human individuals (dated by TCRdb to about 2020). Receptors were amplified or captured by the immunoSEQ multiplex PCR assay. TCRdb limited this immuneACCESS table to in-frame rearrangements with V and J called. A share of clones is missing; checked studies link under half to unresolved V genes, and the rest is unexplained. This sample gives 850,000 to 1,100,000 clones in total; 77% of them show up just once. The top ten hold almost 0.9% of the sample. What was sequenced was memory CD4+ T cells from PBMCs. The cell subset or site label, as the study defines it: CD45RA-negative fraction. These TCRs come from a man aged 18 to 29 in good health. Some clones in this sample may be carry-over from other donors' samples.

This rearrangement joins TRBV6-1 to TRBJ2-1, with D maybe TRBD2 (5 bases). Between the trimmed V and J ends, which lost 5 bases and 4 bases, there was a span of 15 bases. Looked up from germline, CDR1 is MNHNS and CDR2 is SASEGT. CDR3 size: 15 residues. CDR3 nucleotides: TGTGCCAGCAGTAACGGGATAAACAAATACAATGAGCAGTTCTTC. Protein sequence: CASSNGINKYNEQFF.

Notes on this clone: It may be a read error: a sequence one base away is much more abundant. V is TRBV11-2 and J is TRBJ2-1; D not certain. Germline V gene sequence: CDR1 SGHAT, CDR2 FQNNGV. Between the trimmed V and J ends, which lost 1 base and 0 bases, there was a span of 7 bases. CDR3 length equals 15 residues. For the CDR3, the DNA is TGTGCCAGCAGCTTAGCGCCCGACTCCTACAATGAGCAGTTCTTC. This sequence encodes CASSLAPDSYNEQFF. Based on the CDR3 plus reference TRBV11-2 and TRBJ2-1, the full variable domain is EAGVAQSPRYKIIEKRQSVAFWCNPISGHATLYWYQQILGQGPKLLIQFQNNGVVDDSQLPKDRFSAERLKGVDSTLKIQPAKLEDSAVYLCASSLAPDSYNEQFFGPGTRLTVL.

V gene TRBV7-2 combines with J gene TRBJ1-1; a weak D match, TRBD1 (5 bases). V lost 4 bases, J lost 7 bases, and 13 bases lay in between. The V gene's germline CDR1 is SGHTA and CDR2 FQGNSA. The CDR3 extends over 13 amino acids. The CDR3, as DNA: TGTGCCAGCAGCTCTGAAACAGGTCATGAAGCTTTCTTT. Translated, it gives CASSSETGHEAFF. The full variable domain, with the rest looked up from reference TRBV7-2 and TRBJ1-1, is GAGVSQSPSNKVTEKGKDVELRCDPISGHTALYWYRQSLGQGLEFLIYFQGNSAPDKSGLPSDRFSAERTGGSVSTLTIQRTQQEDSAVYLCASSSETGHEAFFGQGTRLTVV.

V usage is TRBV12-2 and J usage is TRBJ1-2; the table's D gene call, TRBD1, was not cross checked with the DNA. TRBV12-2 corresponds to a pseudogene. The CDR3 totals 15 residues. CDR3 in amino acids: CASRPQGTGIDGYTF. In DNA, the CDR3 is TGTGCAAGTCGCCCACAAGGGACAGGTATCGACGGCTACACCTTC.

The rearrangement joins TRBV28 to TRBJ1-5; no firm D call. CDR1 is MDHEN and CDR2 is SYDVKM in the germline V gene. The germline V and J ends were trimmed by 6 bases and 7 bases, with 19 bases remaining between them. The CDR3 runs to 15 residues. The CDR3 nucleotides are TGTGCCAGCAGCCCGGCGGGTAGATTGGGACAGCCCCAGCATTTT. As protein: CASSPAGRLGQPQHF.